One and the same sample provided the 17 T cell receptor beta chains below, sequenced in a study of T cells in Graves' hyperthyroidism and ophthalmopathy. It was RNA transcripts that yielded the amplified TCR beta CDR3 regions. With the HTBI primer set, the TCR CDR3 went through a first round of RT-PCR. TCRdb passed the multiplex PCR reads through MiXCR, listing each CDR3 protein once. The table includes about 680,000 distinct CDR3 sequences, 30% to 40% detected once. The sequenced sample was blood. Receptors originate from a woman between 35 and 50 years old with Graves' hyperthyroidism.

The rearrangement uses TRBV19 and TRBJ1-1; D is possibly TRBD1 (6 bases). The germline V gene encodes CDR1 LNHDA and CDR2 SQIVND (reference sequence). The CDR3 has 15 amino acids. Trimming removed 8 bases at V and 0 bases at J, with 16 bases between. For the CDR3, the DNA is TGTGCCAGTGGGGGCAGGGCTGGGGTGAACACTGAAGCTTTCTTT. As protein: CASGGRAGVNTEAFF.

This chain links TRBV18 with TRBJ1-2; TRBD1 might be the D (5 bases). CDR1 and CDR2 from the germline V gene are KGHSH and LQKENI. The CDR3 has 13 amino acids. The V gene lost 6 bases and the J gene lost 8 bases, with 16 bases spanning the gap. The CDR3 coding sequence is TGTGCCAGCTCCTACCAAGGGGACTTCGGCTACACCTTC. Residues: CASSYQGDFGYTF.

Note on this clonotype: Since a much larger clone is just one base distant, this may be a read error. The rearrangement links TRBV7-9 to TRBJ1-2; D unclear. The CDR3 has 14 residues. Germline-derived CDR1 and CDR2 are SEHNR and FQNEAQ (reference sequence). The CDR3 coding sequence is TGTGGCAGCAGCCCGCGCGGGGATAACTATGGCTACACCTTC. This sequence encodes CGSSPRGDNYGYTF.

This clonotype was observed a few times. V usage is TRBV6-5 and J usage is TRBJ2-7; D gene unclear. The CDR3 has 16 amino acids. Germline assignment: CDR1 MNHEY and CDR2 SVGAGI. V lost 4 bases to trimming and J lost 3 bases, with 19 bases between them. The CDR3 bases are TGTGCCAGCAGTTCCTCTCCCGTACCATGGCGCTACGAGCAGTACTTC. Amino acids: CASSSSPVPWRYEQYF.

This clonotype was found many times. The chain couples TRBV15 to TRBJ2-5, with 13 nucleotides matching TRBD2. V lost 0 bases and J lost 5; bases outside the gene matches: 15. The CDR3 contains 20 residues. Germline V CDR1 and CDR2: LNHNV, YYDKDF (reference sequence). The CDR3 region has the DNA TGTGCCACCAGCAGAGATCTTACTAGCGGGAGGGTCCGGGGGATGGAGACCCAGTACTTC. Translation: CATSRDLTSGRVRGMETQYF. Together with reference TRBV15 and TRBJ2-5, the CDR3 gives the full variable domain: DAMVIQNPRYQVTQFGKPVTLSCSQTLNHNVMYWYQQKSSQAPKLLFHYYDKDFNNEADTPDNFQSRRPNTSFCFLDIRSPGLGDTAMYLCATSRDLTSGRVRGMETQYFGPGTRLLVL.

This clonotype came up a few times. This rearrangement joins TRBV12-3 or TRBV12-4 to TRBJ2-7, with D tentatively TRBD2 (6 bases). Trimming left V 3 bases short and J 3 bases short, with 18 bases between. CDR3 length: 16 residues. CDR3 loop: CASSLGPRGGVYEQYF. CDR3 coding DNA: TGTGCCAGCAGTTTGGGGCCGCGGGGCGGGGTCTACGAGCAGTACTTC.

The chain couples TRBV28 to TRBJ1-2, with 9 bases lining up with TRBD1. CDR3 length: 14 amino acids. V was pared by 5 bases and J by 10 bases, with 11 bases of the junction left unmatched. Germline values: CDR1 MDHEN, CDR2 SYDVKM. The CDR3 nucleotides are TGTGCCAGCAGTGACCCGGGACAGGGATTGTCCTACACCTTC. It encodes CASSDPGQGLSYTF.

The chain recombines TRBV25-1 with TRBJ1-6; D remains unclear. The CDR3 loop spans 15 amino acids. The ends were cut back, 8 bases at V and 7 bases at J, with 18 bases in the middle. Per the germline V gene, CDR1 is MGHDK and CDR2 is SYGVNS. The CDR3: CASSPRTDLNSPLHF. In nucleotides, the CDR3 is TGTGCCAGCTCACCGAGGACGGACCTCAATTCACCCCTCCACTTT.

This clonotype was counted ten times or more. The chain employs TRBV19 and TRBJ1-6; no definite D call. V lost 4 bases and J 10 bases, leaving 11 bases between the germline ends. The CDR3 runs 13 residues. Germline assignment: CDR1 LNHDA and CDR2 SQIVND (reference sequence). CDR3 sequence: CASSTPSGSPLHF. CDR3 nucleotides: TGTGCCAGTAGTACCCCCTCCGGGTCACCCCTCCACTTT. The full variable domain, its missing parts supplied by reference TRBV19 and TRBJ1-6, is DGGITQSPKYLFRKEGQNVTLSCEQNLNHDAMYWYRQDPGQGLRLIYYSQIVNDFQKGDIAEGYSVSREKKESFPLTVTSAQKNPTAFYLCASSTPSGSPLHFGNGTRLTVT.

This clonotype appeared once. The J gene is TRBJ2-5, the V gene TRBV24-1; D tentatively fits TRBD1 or TRBD2 (5 bases each). This CDR3 contains 15 residues. V shed 2 bases and J shed 5 bases, with 14 bases lying between them. Germline CDR1 is KGHDR and CDR2 is SFDVKD. CDR3 in DNA: TGTGCCACCAGTGATTACGACAGCGGCGGGGAGACCCAGTACTTC. Translating gives CATSDYDSGGETQYF.

This clonotype was detected ten times or more. In nucleotides, the CDR3 is TGTGCCATCAGGGGCGGCGAGGGGTCAACTAATGAAAAACTGTTTTTT. Translating it yields CAIRGGEGSTNEKLFF. This rearrangement joins TRBV10-3 to TRBJ1-4, with a weak D call TRBD1 (5 bases). Looked up from germline, CDR1 is ENHRY and CDR2 is SYGVKD. The CDR3 has 16 residues. Trimming removed 6 bases from V and 0 bases from J, with 14 bases in between.

This clonotype occurred many times. This chain connects TRBV7-6 to TRBJ1-1; perhaps TRBD1 as D (5 bases). The V and J ends lost 2 bases and 6 bases respectively, with 10 bases between them. Looked up from germline, CDR1 is SGHVS and CDR2 is FNYEAQ. CDR3 size: 13 residues. CDR3 sequence: CASSLRGWAEAFF. The DNA of the CDR3 is TGTGCCAGCAGCTTACGGGGGTGGGCTGAAGCTTTCTTT.

With respect to this clonotype: A much larger clone differs by one base, so this may be a read error. The rearrangement uses TRBV19 and TRBJ1-6; D not certain. Trimming cost V 0 bases and J 9 bases, with 18 bases left between them. This CDR3 is built from 17 residues. Per germline, CDR1 LNHDA and CDR2 SQIVND (reference sequence). The CDR3 loop reads CASSIDLFAAIASPLHF. The CDR3 nucleotides are TGTGCCAGTAGTATAGATCTCTTTGCGGCCATAGCTTCACCCCTCCACTTT.

This clonotype was seen ten or more times. The chain joins TRBV2 to TRBJ1-2; no firm D call. Germline CDR1 and CDR2: SNHLY and FYNNEI. The CDR3 covers 14 residues. Trimming removed 4 bases from V and 5 bases from J, with 14 bases in between. The CDR3 nucleotides read TGTGCCAGCAGTGGGCCTCGGGGTCTGTATGGCTACACCTTC. The encoded protein is CASSGPRGLYGYTF.

This clonotype has at least ten counts. The chain uses TRBV29-1 and TRBJ2-5; the match to TRBD1 covers 7 bases. This CDR3 is 14 amino acids long. The germline V gene has CDR1 SQVTM and CDR2 ANQGSEA. The ends lost 5 bases at V and 5 bases at J; junction bases unmatched: 11. The CDR3 DNA sequence: TGCAGCGTTCCTGACAGGGTGCCCCAGGAGACCCAGTACTTC. It is translated as CSVPDRVPQETQYF. Full variable domain (rest looked up from reference TRBV29-1 and TRBJ2-5): SAVISQKPSRDICQRGTSLTIQCQVDSQVTMMFWYRQQPGQSLTLIATANQGSEATYESGFVIDKFPISRPNLTFSTLTVSNMSPEDSSIYLCSVPDRVPQETQYFGPGTRLLVL.

This clonotype occurred a few times. V and J are TRBV15 and TRBJ2-5; perhaps TRBD2 as D (6 bases). V lost 5 bases, J lost 0 bases, and 13 bases lay in between. This CDR3 has 15 residues. CDR1 LNHNV and CDR2 YYDKDF come from the germline V gene (reference sequence). This CDR3 reads CATSPDRGYQETQYF. The CDR3 DNA follows: TGTGCCACCAGCCCCGACCGGGGGTACCAAGAGACCCAGTACTTC.

V and J are TRBV28 and TRBJ2-6, with D unresolved. Germline lookup yields CDR1 MDHEN and CDR2 SYDVKM. Trimming removed 5 bases from V and 0 bases from J, with 11 bases in between. The CDR3 extends over 16 amino acids. The chain's CDR3 is CASSVHDLSGANVLTF. DNA of the CDR3: TGTGCCAGCAGTGTACATGATCTCTCTGGGGCCAACGTCCTGACTTTC.